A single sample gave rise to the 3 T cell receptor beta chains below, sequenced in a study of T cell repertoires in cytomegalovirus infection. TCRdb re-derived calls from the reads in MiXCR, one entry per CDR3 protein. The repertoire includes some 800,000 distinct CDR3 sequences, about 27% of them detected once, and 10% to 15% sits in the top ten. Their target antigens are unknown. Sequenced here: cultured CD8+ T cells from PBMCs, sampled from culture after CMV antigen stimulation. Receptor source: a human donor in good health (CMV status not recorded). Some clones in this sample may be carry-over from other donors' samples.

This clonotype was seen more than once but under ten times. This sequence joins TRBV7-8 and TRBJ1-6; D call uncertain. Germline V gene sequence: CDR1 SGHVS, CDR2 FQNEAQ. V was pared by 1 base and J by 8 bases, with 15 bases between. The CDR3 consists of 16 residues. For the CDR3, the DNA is TGTGCCAGCAGCTTAGGAGGTAGATATTTGGATTCACCCCTCCACTTT. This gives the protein CASSLGGRYLDSPLHF. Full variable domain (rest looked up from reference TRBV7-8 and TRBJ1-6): GAGVSQSPRYKVAKRGQDVALRCDPISGHVSLFWYQQALGQGPEFLTYFQNEAQLDKSGLPSDRFFAERPEGSVSTLKIQRTQQEDSAVYLCASSLGGRYLDSPLHFGNGTRLTVT.

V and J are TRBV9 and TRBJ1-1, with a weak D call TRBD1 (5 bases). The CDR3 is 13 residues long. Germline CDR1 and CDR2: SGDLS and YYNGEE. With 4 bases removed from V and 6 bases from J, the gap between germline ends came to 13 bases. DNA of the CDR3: TGTGCCAGCAGCCCCGCCGCGGGGCCTGAAGCTTTCTTT. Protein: CASSPAAGPEAFF.

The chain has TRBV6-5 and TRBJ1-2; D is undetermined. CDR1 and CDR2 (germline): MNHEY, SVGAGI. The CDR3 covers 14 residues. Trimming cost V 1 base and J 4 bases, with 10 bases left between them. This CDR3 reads CASSYLGSGYGYTF. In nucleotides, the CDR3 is TGTGCCAGCAGTTACTTAGGGTCGGGCTATGGCTACACCTTC.